One and the same sample provided the 9 T cell receptor beta chains below, sequenced in a study of shared clonotypes between healthy human individuals. Here immunoSEQ multiplex PCR was the method, and the copy in TCRdb shows in-frame clones only, minus some. The sample has hundreds of thousands of clones, less than 96% seen once. Sequenced material: naive CD4+ T cells sorted from blood. This sample's subset: CD45RA+ positively selected. These receptors were collected from a woman in her twenties or thirties in good health.

J is TRBJ1-3 and V is TRBV7-9, with 7 bases identical to TRBD1. The CDR3 has 16 residues. After removal of 1 base from V and 1 base from J, the junction contained 4 bases not matched to a gene. Germline V gene sequence: CDR1 SEHNR, CDR2 FQNEAQ (reference sequence). The DNA of the CDR3 is TGTGCCAGCAGCTTAGAAGGACAGGTTTCTGGAAACACCATATATTTT. As protein: CASSLEGQVSGNTIYF.

This chain joins TRBV19 and TRBJ2-5; D call uncertain. The CDR3 covers 13 residues. Trimming cost V 2 bases and J 4 bases, with 8 bases left between them. CDR1 is LNHDA, CDR2 SQIVND, per germline (reference sequence). The CDR3 region has the DNA TGTGCCAGTAGTATATTTTCGGGAGAGACCCAGTACTTC. It specifies CASSIFSGETQYF.

The chain links TRBV18 to TRBJ2-1; 7 nucleotides line up with TRBD2. There are 16 residues in the CDR3. The trim removed 0 bases at V and 1 base at J, leaving 3 bases unmatched. Germline CDR1 and CDR2: KGHSH and LQKENI. CDR3 loop: CASSPPSGMSYNEQFF. For the CDR3, the DNA is TGTGCCAGCTCACCACCAAGCGGGATGTCCTACAATGAGCAGTTCTTC.

This clone was observed a single time. The chain links TRBV10-1 to TRBJ1-5, with a weak D call TRBD1 (5 bases). V gave up 6 bases and J gave up 2 bases, with 11 bases separating them. CDR1 WNHNN and CDR2 SYGVQD come from the germline V gene (reference sequence). The CDR3 consists of 14 residues. The CDR3 DNA reads as TGCGCCAGCAGGACCCGGGGCCGCAATCAGCCCCAGCATTTT. This gives the protein CASRTRGRNQPQHF.

The chain has TRBV19 and TRBJ2-7; D assignment may be TRBD1 or TRBD2 (5 bases each). Germline lookup yields CDR1 LNHDA and CDR2 SQIVND (reference sequence). Trimming left V 5 bases short and J 2 bases short, with 16 bases between. The CDR3 runs 15 residues. In nucleotides, the CDR3 is TGTGCCAGTAGTTCTGGCTCTAGGGGACCCTACGAGCAGTACTTC. It translates to CASSSGSRGPYEQYF.

The genes are TRBV14 and TRBJ2-3; no definite D call. This CDR3 spans 12 amino acids. The germline V gene encodes CDR1 SGHDN and CDR2 FVKESK. V was pared by 4 bases and J by 5 bases, with 7 bases between. CDR3 sequence (DNA): TGTGCCAGCAGCCTAAGTCTAGATACGCAGTATTTT. It codes for CASSLSLDTQYF.

The chain couples TRBV28 to TRBJ2-7; TRBD1 or TRBD2 may be the D gene (5 bases each). The V end lost 4 bases, the J end lost 0 bases, and 16 bases lay between the germline ends. CDR3 length: 16 residues. Germline V lookup: CDR1 MDHEN, CDR2 SYDVKM. In DNA form, the CDR3 reads TGTGCCAGCAGTTCTTTGGGGACGGCGGGCTCCTACGAGCAGTACTTC. Protein sequence: CASSSLGTAGSYEQYF.

The chain links TRBV7-8 to TRBJ2-7, with TRBD2 identical over 9 bases. The CDR3 consists of 15 residues. Germline CDR1 and CDR2: SGHVS and FQNEAQ. The junction had 8 bases not matched to a gene; V was cut back by 4 bases and J by 4 bases. The CDR3 DNA is TGTGCCAGCAGCTCACCTAGCGGGAAAGAATACGAGCAGTACTTC. Protein: CASSSPSGKEYEQYF.

This rearrangement joins TRBV19 to TRBJ2-7; 7 bases map to TRBD2. Germline CDR1 is LNHDA and CDR2 is SQIVND (reference sequence). Unmatched junction bases numbered 14, after V lost 4 bases and J lost 5 bases. The length of the CDR3 is 16 residues. The CDR3 loop is CASSKSSAGVLNEQYF. The CDR3 nucleotides read TGTGCCAGTAGTAAATCTTCGGCGGGAGTTTTGAACGAGCAGTACTTC.